These 5 T cell receptor beta chains came from one sample sequenced in a study of siplizumab effects on memory and regulatory T cells. Sequenced by immunoSEQ multiplex PCR; TCRdb stores in-frame clones only, minus some. This sample has 90,000 to 150,000 clones, with around 95% found just once. Sequencing was carried out using non-Treg CD4+ T cells sorted from blood. The receptors here all came from a human donor in good health.

The chain links TRBV18 to TRBJ2-7; D is undetermined. Germline assignment: CDR1 KGHSH and CDR2 LQKENI. V lost 0 bases, J lost 2 bases, and 11 bases lay in between. This CDR3 is built from 15 residues. The DNA for the CDR3 is TGTGCCAGCTCACCACCGAACCCGCCCCCCTACGAGCAGTACTTC. Residues: CASSPPNPPPYEQYF.

The DNA of the CDR3 is TGTGCCAGCAGCTTAGAGGCTACCAATAGCAATCAGCCCCAGCATTTT. It encodes CASSLEATNSNQPQHF. This chain links TRBV7-2 with TRBJ1-5; D is ambiguous. The CDR3 totals 16 residues. CDR1 is SGHTA, CDR2 FQGNSA, per germline. With 1 base removed from V and 0 bases from J, the gap between germline ends came to 10 bases.

The chain links TRBV5-1 to TRBJ2-6, with 10 bases identical to TRBD1. Germline V gives CDR1 SGHRS, CDR2 YFSETQ. V was pared by 3 bases and J by 2 bases, with 5 bases of the junction left unmatched. The CDR3 contains 17 residues. In DNA, the CDR3 is TGCGCCAGCAGCTCGGGACAGGGGAGGGCTGGGGCCAACGTCCTGACTTTC. Amino acid sequence: CASSSGQGRAGANVLTF. Looking up the rest from reference TRBV5-1 and TRBJ2-6 gives the full variable domain: KAGVTQTPRYLIKTRGQQVTLSCSPISGHRSVSWYQQTPGQGLQFLFEYFSETQRNKGNFPGRFSGRQFSNSRSEMNVSTLELGDSALYLCASSSGQGRAGANVLTFGAGSRLTVL.

This rearrangement joins TRBV25-1 to TRBJ2-7, with 8 bases lining up with TRBD2. Trimming at V came to 6 bases and at J to 3 bases, leaving 4 bases not matched to a gene. This CDR3 has 13 residues. Per the germline V gene, CDR1 is MGHDK and CDR2 is SYGVNS. CDR3 in amino acids: CASRTGTSYEQYF. CDR3 DNA sequence: TGTGCCAGCAGGACCGGGACTAGCTACGAGCAGTACTTC.

The CDR3, as DNA: TGCGCCAGCAGCTCAGGGATCACTTGGGACAATGAGCAGTTCTTC. This encodes CASSSGITWDNEQFF. The chain joins TRBV4-3 to TRBJ2-1; D perhaps matches TRBD1 (5 bases). The CDR3 has 15 amino acids. V lost 5 bases, J lost 5 bases, and 16 bases lay in between. CDR1 is LGHNA, CDR2 YSLEER, per germline.